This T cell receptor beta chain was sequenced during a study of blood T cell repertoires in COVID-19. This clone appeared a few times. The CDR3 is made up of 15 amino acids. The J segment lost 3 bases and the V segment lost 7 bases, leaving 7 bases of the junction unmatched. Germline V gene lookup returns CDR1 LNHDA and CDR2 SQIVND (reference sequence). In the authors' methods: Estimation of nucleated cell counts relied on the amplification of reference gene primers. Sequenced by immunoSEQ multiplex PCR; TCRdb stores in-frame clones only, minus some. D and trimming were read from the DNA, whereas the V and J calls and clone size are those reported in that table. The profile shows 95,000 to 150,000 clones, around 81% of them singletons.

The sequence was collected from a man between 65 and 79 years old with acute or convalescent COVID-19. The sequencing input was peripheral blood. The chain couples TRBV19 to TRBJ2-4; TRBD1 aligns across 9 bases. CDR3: CASKRTGQGKNIQYF. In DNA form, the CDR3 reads TGTGCCAGTAAGCGGACGGGACAGGGCAAAAACATTCAGTACTTC.